Below, 6 T cell receptor beta chains from the same sample are listed, as sequenced in a study of PD-L1 blockade in urothelial cancer (dated by TCRdb to between 2016 and 2019). Preparation of the library involved the immunoSEQ multiplex PCR assay. Held by TCRdb, this immuneACCESS table contains in-frame sequences only and omits some clones. Under half of the omission traces to an unresolved V gene where checked; the cause of the rest is unknown. The table for this sample lists about 87,000 clones; roughly 90% of them were counted only once. Over 0.95% of the sample lies in the top ten. The time point label of this sample denotes: pretreatment peripheral blood. The material sequenced was PBMCs, taken around atezolizumab (anti-PD-L1) treatment. These receptors originate from a woman older than 75 with urothelial cancer.

This rearrangement joins TRBV14 to TRBJ2-5, with D possibly being TRBD1 (5 bases). The CDR3 is 14 residues long. Germline V gene sequence: CDR1 SGHDN, CDR2 FVKESK. V dropped 2 bases and J dropped 2 bases, with 9 bases sitting between them. CDR3 bases: TGTGCCAGCAGCCAAAGACAGCCGCAAGAGACCCAGTACTTC. Its translation: CASSQRQPQETQYF.

V and J are TRBV7-6 and TRBJ1-1; D may be TRBD1 (5 bases). The CDR3 consists of 13 residues. Germline lookup yields CDR1 SGHVS and CDR2 FNYEAQ. V gave up 5 bases and J gave up 5 bases, with 12 bases separating them. In nucleotides, the CDR3 is TGTGCCAGCAGCGCCTCAGGGTTAACTGAAGCTTTCTTT. Protein product: CASSASGLTEAFF. Filled out from reference TRBV7-6 and TRBJ1-1, the complete variable domain reads GAGVSQSPRYKVTKRGQDVALRCDPISGHVSLYWYRQALGQGPEFLTYFNYEAQQDKSGLPNDRFSAERPEGSISTLTIQRTEQRDSAMYRCASSASGLTEAFFGQGTRLTVV.

The chain carries TRBV27 and TRBJ1-1; D possibly corresponds to TRBD1 (6 bases). Trimming removed 2 bases from V and 0 bases from J, with 7 bases in between. CDR1 is MNHEY, CDR2 SMNVEV, per germline (reference sequence). CDR3 length equals 14 residues. CDR3 bases: TGTGCCAGCAGTTTAAGGGACATGAACACTGAAGCTTTCTTT. It is translated as CASSLRDMNTEAFF.

J is TRBJ1-1 and V is TRBV5-4; 7 positions agree with TRBD1. V shed 4 bases and J 4 bases; nucleotides not matched to a gene: 10. The CDR3 contains 15 residues. Germline assignment: CDR1 SGHNT and CDR2 YYREEE (reference sequence). The CDR3 DNA follows: TGTGCCAGCAGCCCCGACAGGGTAAGGACCACTGAAGCTTTCTTT. Its translation is CASSPDRVRTTEAFF.

In nucleotides, the CDR3 is TGTGCCAGCAGCGGCCTGCATTCGGGAGACGACAATGAGCAGTTCTTC. This gives the protein CASSGLHSGDDNEQFF. The V and J genes are TRBV9 and TRBJ2-1; possible D gene TRBD2, 6 bases. The CDR3 is 16 amino acids. Looked up from germline, CDR1 is SGDLS and CDR2 is YYNGEE. V lost 3 bases and J lost 5, with 18 bases in between.

This chain joins TRBV18 and TRBJ1-4, with D uncertain. V lost 3 bases and J 8 bases, leaving 13 bases between the germline ends. Germline values: CDR1 KGHSH, CDR2 LQKENI. The CDR3 consists of 14 residues. This CDR3 reads CASSPSTQREKLFF. The CDR3 region has the DNA TGTGCCAGCTCACCCAGTACACAGAGAGAAAAACTGTTTTTT.